The clone carrying this TCR beta chain was seen more than once but under ten times. What it binds is unknown. The repertoire was sequenced with immunoSEQ multiplex PCR; TCRdb's copy has only in-frame clones and lacks some. The sample consists of 55,000 to 75,000 clones, around 93% of them appearing once. This sample is part of a study of cytomegalovirus exposure and HLA in healthy donors. General observations from the study: Cytomegalovirus association was assigned to 150 to 200 TCR beta chains.

The validation cohort, a group of 90 to 150 subjects, included the donors and was separate from the approximately 680-subject first cohort. Sequences were obtained from PBMCs. The receptor was derived from a man aged 18 to 29 in good health and CMV-seronegative.

The CDR3: CASSQDNAGHYEQYF. The CDR3 DNA reads as TGCGCCAGCAGCCAAGACAATGCGGGGCACTACGAGCAGTACTTC. The chain is built from TRBV4-3 and TRBJ2-7, with a tentative D call TRBD2 (6 bases). Germline values: CDR1 LGHNA, CDR2 YSLEER. With 0 bases removed from V and 3 bases from J, the gap between germline ends came to 12 bases. There are 15 residues in the CDR3.